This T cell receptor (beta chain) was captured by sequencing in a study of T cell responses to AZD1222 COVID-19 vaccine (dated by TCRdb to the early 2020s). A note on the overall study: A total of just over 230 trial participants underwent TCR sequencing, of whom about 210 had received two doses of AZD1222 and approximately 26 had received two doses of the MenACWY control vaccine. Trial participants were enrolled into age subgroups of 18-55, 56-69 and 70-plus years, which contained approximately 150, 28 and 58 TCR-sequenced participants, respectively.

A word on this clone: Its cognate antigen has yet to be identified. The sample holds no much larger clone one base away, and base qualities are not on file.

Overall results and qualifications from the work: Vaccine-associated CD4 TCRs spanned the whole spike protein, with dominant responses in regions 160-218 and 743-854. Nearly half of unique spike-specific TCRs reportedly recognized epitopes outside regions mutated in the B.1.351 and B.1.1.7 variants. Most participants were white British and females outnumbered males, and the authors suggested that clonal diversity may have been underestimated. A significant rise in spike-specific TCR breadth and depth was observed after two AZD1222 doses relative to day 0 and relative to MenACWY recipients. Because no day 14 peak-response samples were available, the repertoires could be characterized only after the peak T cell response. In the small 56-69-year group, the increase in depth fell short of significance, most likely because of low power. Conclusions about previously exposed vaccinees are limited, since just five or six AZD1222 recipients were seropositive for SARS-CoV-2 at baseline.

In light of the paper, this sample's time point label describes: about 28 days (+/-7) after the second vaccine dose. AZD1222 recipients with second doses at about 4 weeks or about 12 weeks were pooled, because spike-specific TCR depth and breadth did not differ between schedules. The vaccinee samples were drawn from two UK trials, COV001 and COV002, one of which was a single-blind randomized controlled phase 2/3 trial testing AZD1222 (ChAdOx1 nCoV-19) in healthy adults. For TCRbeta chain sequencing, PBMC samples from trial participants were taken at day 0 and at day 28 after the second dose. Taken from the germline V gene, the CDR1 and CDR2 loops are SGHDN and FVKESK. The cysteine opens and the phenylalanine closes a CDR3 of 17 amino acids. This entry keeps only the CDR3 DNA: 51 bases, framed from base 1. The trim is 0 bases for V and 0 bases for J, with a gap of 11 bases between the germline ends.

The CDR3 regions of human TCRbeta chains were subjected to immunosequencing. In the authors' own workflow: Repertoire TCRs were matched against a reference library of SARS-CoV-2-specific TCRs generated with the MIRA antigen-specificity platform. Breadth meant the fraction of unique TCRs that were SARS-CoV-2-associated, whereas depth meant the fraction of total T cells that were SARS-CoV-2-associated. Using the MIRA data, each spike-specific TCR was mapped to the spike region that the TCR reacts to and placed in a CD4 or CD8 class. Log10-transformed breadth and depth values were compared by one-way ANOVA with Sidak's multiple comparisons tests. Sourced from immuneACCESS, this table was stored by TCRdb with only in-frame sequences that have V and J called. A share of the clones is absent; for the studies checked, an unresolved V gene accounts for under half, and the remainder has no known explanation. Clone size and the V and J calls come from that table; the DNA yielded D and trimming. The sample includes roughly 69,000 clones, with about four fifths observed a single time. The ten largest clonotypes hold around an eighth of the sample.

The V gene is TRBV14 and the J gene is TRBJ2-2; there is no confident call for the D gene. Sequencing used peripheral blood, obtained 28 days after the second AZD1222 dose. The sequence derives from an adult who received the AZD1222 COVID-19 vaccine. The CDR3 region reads CASSQDPTVTNTGELFF. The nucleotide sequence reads TGTGCCAGCAGCCAAGATCCCACCGTTACGAACACCGGGGAGCTGTTTTTT.